This TCR beta chain stems from a study of T-cell reconstitution after alpha-beta-depleted transplantation in children. The germline gives CDR1 SEHNR, CDR2 FQNEAQ (reference sequence). Trimming stripped 7 bases from V and 4 bases from J, with 19 bases between. This CDR3 comprises 15 residues. In its sample, this clonotype was seen many times. Antigen: not known. Unique molecular identifiers were built into the TCRbeta library. In TCRdb, the PCR reads were re-called with MiXCR into one record per CDR3 protein. The profile shows 27,000 or so distinct CDR3 sequences, 15% to 20% of them singletons. Regarding the study as a whole: Surviving recipient T cells and thymic progenitors underlay high day-60 TCRbeta diversity in some patients.

The gene calls are TRBV7-9 and TRBJ1-1, with D perhaps TRBD1 (6 bases). This material consisted of PBMCs, mostly from graft donor cells, taken 60 days after TCRalphabeta/CD19-depleted stem cell transplant. The receptor's source is a male patient between 2 and 10 years old who had a stem cell transplant for acute lymphoblastic leukemia, so the T cells may come from the graft donor. The CDR3 sequence: CASNSERGVITEAFF. CDR3 nucleotides: TGTGCCAGCAACTCAGAGAGGGGGGTGATCACTGAAGCTTTCTTT.